This TCR beta chain was identified in a study of cytomegalovirus exposure and HLA in healthy donors. Study-level background: Around 79 million unique TCRs, all from HLA-typed donors, were included in an early release of the data.

While unrecorded immune exposures were likely, the donors were nominally healthy when sampled. Findings and limits, study-wide: In an earlier analysis, productive rearrangement rates for most beta V segments clustered near 87% or 30%.

V was clipped by 7 bases and J by 1 base, with 26 bases between them. The CDR3 covers 19 residues. Germline values: CDR1 SNHLY, CDR2 FYNNEI. Notes on this clone: The antigen remains undetermined.

It was with 60 Vbeta and 13 Jbeta primers that the PCR ran. Profiled with immunoSEQ multiplex PCR; TCRdb holds only in-frame clones, not every one. This sample has about 240,000 clones, with about 86% found just once. The sequence derives from a woman aged 55-70 years in good health and CMV-seropositive. Sequencing was done on a sample of PBMCs. V and J are TRBV2 and TRBJ1-5; no firm D call. The CDR3 spells CASTQQKGGVGRSNQPQHF. The DNA for the CDR3 is TGTGCCAGCACCCAACAAAAGGGCGGGGTTGGGCGAAGCAATCAGCCCCAGCATTTT.